Listed below are T cell receptor beta chains from one sample, sequenced in a study. TCRdb re-called the RT-PCR reads with MiXCR, one entry per CDR3 protein. The table lists 650,000 to 800,000 distinct CDR3 sequences, 14% of them singletons. The sequenced sample consisted of memory CD4+ T cells from blood. The receptors were gathered from a female donor in good health, serving as a healthy control. Each CDR3 is given with its conserved first and last residue. A D gene is named only where the DNA matches it firmly. For some rows the clone size is stated as once, few or many, or as a class when expanded; others skip it.

TRBJ2-2 many TRBV5-6 TRBD1 CASTPTGGEGTGELFF TGTGCCAGCACCCCTACAGGGGGAGAGGGCACCGGGGAGCTGTTTTTT
TRBJ1-5 . TRBV20-1 . CSAREGGRDQPQHF TGCAGTGCTAGAGAGGGGGGCAGGGATCAGCCCCAGCATTTT
TRBJ2-3 . TRBV20-1 TRBD1 CSAPALGTEPDTQYF TGCAGTGCCCCCGCCCTCGGGACAGAACCAGATACGCAGTATTTT
TRBJ2-3 . TRBV7-2 TRBD2 CASSLMGLETDTQYF TGTGCCAGCAGCTTAATGGGACTAGAGACAGATACGCAGTATTTT
TRBJ2-2 few TRBV5-1 . CASRGGGHNTGELFF TGCGCCAGCAGGGGCGGGGGCCATAACACCGGGGAGCTGTTTTTT
TRBJ2-2 few TRBV20-1 TRBD2 CSARTSGSDTGELFF TGCAGTGCTAGGACTAGCGGGAGTGATACCGGGGAGCTGTTTTTT
TRBJ2-1 . TRBV24-1 TRBD1 CATSDRDRGSDEQFF TGTGCCACCAGTGATCGGGACAGGGGAAGCGATGAGCAGTTCTTC
TRBJ2-2 once TRBV14 . CASSQRANTGELFF TGTGCCAGCAGCCAAAGGGCGAACACCGGGGAGCTGTTTTTT
TRBJ2-7 many TRBV20-1 . CSAPSDSYEQYF TGCAGTGCACCCTCGGACAGTTACGAGCAGTACTTC
TRBJ2-2 . TRBV3-1 TRBD1 CASSQKSRGFTGELFF TGTGCCAGCAGCCAAAAATCCAGGGGGTTCACCGGGGAGCTGTTTTTT
TRBJ2-7 few TRBV5-6 . CASSSLVATSYEQYF TGTGCCAGCAGCTCCCTCGTAGCGACCTCCTACGAGCAGTACTTC
TRBJ2-5 many TRBV27 . CASSGRVEETQYF TGTGCCAGCAGTGGTAGAGTAGAGGAGACCCAGTACTTC
TRBJ1-2 few TRBV6-5 TRBD1 CASSYSGTGVFGYTF TGTGCCAGCAGTTACTCCGGGACAGGGGTTTTCGGCTACACCTTC
TRBJ2-7 few TRBV5-1 . CASSLGGPPSYEQYF TGCGCCAGCAGCTTGGGGGGACCACCGTCCTACGAGCAGTACTTC
TRBJ2-1 many TRBV12-3/TRBV12-4 . CASNYGPTNEQFF TGTGCCAGCAACTACGGACCGACCAATGAGCAGTTCTTC
TRBJ2-7 many TRBV7-3 TRBD2 CASSSPGTSGSDEQYF TGTGCCAGCAGCTCCCCAGGGACTAGCGGGAGCGACGAGCAGTACTTC
TRBJ2-2 many TRBV15 . CATSRATAWGELFF TGTGCCACCAGCAGAGCCACAGCATGGGGGGAGCTGTTTTTT
TRBJ2-2 . TRBV25-1 TRBD2 CASSALAGLNTGELFF TGTGCCAGCAGTGCCTTAGCGGGGCTGAACACCGGGGAGCTGTTTTTT
TRBJ1-1 few TRBV25-1 . CASSSITPPNTEAFF TGTGCCAGCAGTTCGATAACCCCACCGAACACTGAAGCTTTCTTT
TRBJ2-3 many TRBV9 . CASSVGTSYTDTQYF TGTGCCAGCAGCGTGGGGACATCCTACACAGATACGCAGTATTTT
TRBJ2-3 . TRBV5-1 TRBD2 CASSLPSGGGDTQYF TGCGCCAGCAGCCTACCTAGCGGGGGGGGGGATACGCAGTATTTT
TRBJ1-3 few TRBV12-3/TRBV12-4 TRBD1 CASTTPGQGAGNTIYF TGTGCCAGCACTACGCCGGGACAGGGGGCTGGAAACACCATATATTTT
TRBJ1-1 . TRBV6-1 . CASKVQANTEAFF TGTGCCAGCAAGGTACAGGCGAACACTGAAGCTTTCTTT
TRBJ2-7 . TRBV12-3/TRBV12-4 . CASRLIEGEKYF TGTGCCAGCAGACTTATAGAGGGCGAGAAGTACTTC
TRBJ2-2 . TRBV12-3/TRBV12-4 . CASIPGTAGELFF TGTGCCAGCATCCCCGGAACCGCGGGGGAGCTGTTTTTT
TRBJ2-7 few TRBV30 . CAWSVAGEQYF TGTGCCTGGAGTGTAGCTGGGGAGCAGTACTTC
TRBJ1-2 few TRBV20-1 . CSATPGGGADNYGYTF TGCAGTGCGACGCCTGGGGGGGGCGCGGACAACTATGGCTACACCTTC
TRBJ2-1 few TRBV6-2/TRBV6-3 TRBD2 CASRSLAGPSYNEQFF TGTGCCAGCAGATCCCTAGCGGGACCCTCCTACAATGAGCAGTTCTTC
TRBJ2-3 few TRBV5-1 TRBD2 CASSPQSSGRSTDTQYF TGCGCCAGCAGCCCTCAGTCTAGCGGGAGGAGCACAGATACGCAGTATTTT
TRBJ2-6 . TRBV5-5 . CASSLGPGANVLTF TGTGCCAGCAGCCTTGGGCCCGGGGCCAACGTCCTGACTTTC
TRBJ2-3 many TRBV29-1 . CSVPVRGTDTQYF TGCAGCGTTCCAGTGCGGGGCACAGATACGCAGTATTTT
TRBJ1-5 . TRBV27 . CASSWGTPDSNQPQHF TGTGCCAGCAGTTGGGGGACACCCGATAGCAATCAGCCCCAGCATTTT
TRBJ2-7 . TRBV30 . CAWSAKGTHEQYF TGTGCCTGGAGCGCGAAGGGTACCCACGAGCAGTACTTC
TRBJ2-7 . TRBV11-2 TRBD2 CASSSLAGGQYEQYF TGTGCCAGCAGCTCGCTAGCGGGAGGCCAATACGAGCAGTACTTC
TRBJ1-1 . TRBV6-2/TRBV6-3 . CASSSISGTEAFF TGTGCCAGCAGTTCTATCTCCGGGACTGAAGCTTTCTTT
TRBJ2-7 many TRBV20-1 TRBD2 CSAQAGGNEQYF TGCAGTGCGCAGGCGGGAGGCAACGAGCAGTACTTC
TRBJ1-1 few TRBV18 . CASSETLGTGNTEAFF TGTGCCAGCTCCGAGACCTTAGGGACGGGGAACACTGAAGCTTTCTTT
TRBJ2-5 few TRBV9 TRBD1 CASSVRGGWETQYF TGTGCCAGCAGCGTAAGAGGGGGCTGGGAGACCCAGTACTTC
TRBJ1-1 . TRBV7-2 . CASSLVAGKNTEAFF TGTGCCAGCAGCTTAGTCGCAGGAAAGAACACTGAAGCTTTCTTT
TRBJ2-5 many TRBV20-1 . CSARDPGSGETQYF TGCAGTGCTAGAGATCCCGGGAGTGGGGAGACCCAGTACTTC
TRBJ1-1 . TRBV5-4 . CASSVDGYEAFF TGTGCCAGCAGCGTGGACGGGTATGAAGCTTTCTTT
TRBJ1-5 many TRBV10-2 TRBD1 CASSDSLFPRDSYSNQPQHF TGCGCCAGCAGTGATTCGCTCTTCCCCCGGGACAGCTATAGCAATCAGCCCCAGCATTTT
TRBJ1-3 many TRBV5-1 . CASSLGGPGNTIYF TGTGCCAGCTCCCTTGGGGGGCCTGGAAACACCATATATTTT
TRBJ2-3 many TRBV5-1 . CASSFGLSTDTQYF TGCGCCAGCAGCTTCGGACTAAGCACAGATACGCAGTATTTT
TRBJ2-3 . TRBV2 . CASSEEPSQYF TGTGCCAGCAGTGAAGAGCCCTCGCAGTATTTT
TRBJ2-3 . TRBV12-3/TRBV12-4 TRBD2 CASRISGRGADTQYF TGTGCCAGCAGAATTAGCGGGAGGGGGGCAGATACGCAGTATTTT
TRBJ1-2 . TRBV27 . CASSFDPGRGGYTF TGTGCCAGCAGTTTCGATCCCGGGCGGGGTGGCTACACCTTC
TRBJ2-1 many TRBV29-1 . CSVEAVIHNEQFF TGCAGCGTTGAAGCTGTGATACACAATGAGCAGTTCTTC
TRBJ1-2 many TRBV10-3 . CAISEGTDAYGYTF TGTGCCATCAGTGAGGGGACGGACGCTTATGGCTACACCTTC
TRBJ1-2 many TRBV4-1 . CASSQSIDSNYGYTF TGCGCCAGCAGCCAATCCATCGACTCTAACTATGGCTACACCTTC
TRBJ2-7 few TRBV7-2 . CASSLYRVPFSYEQYF TGTGCCAGCAGCTTGTACAGGGTTCCCTTCTCCTACGAGCAGTACTTC
TRBJ2-1 . TRBV3-1 TRBD2 CATTPVSGSNEQFF TGTGCCACCACCCCGGTAAGCGGGAGCAATGAGCAGTTCTTC
TRBJ1-3 . TRBV7-2 . CASSLVGKGNTIYF TGTGCCAGCAGCTTAGTAGGGAAGGGAAACACCATATATTTT
TRBJ1-3 . TRBV11-2 . CASSSDLYSGNTIYF TGTGCCAGCAGCTCCGATCTCTACTCTGGAAACACCATATATTTT